The clone carrying this TCR beta chain was detected many times. The antigen is not known. Molecules of cDNA were individually given unique molecular identifiers that were attached to them. TCRdb re-called the 5' RACE reads through MiXCR, storing one row per CDR3 protein. The sample holds tens of thousands of distinct CDR3 sequences, around 7% seen once. This sample was taken from a study of early T cells in non-severe SARS-CoV-2 infection. Overall study: With bulk RNA from unsorted whole blood as input, sequencing yielded unpaired chains.

Broader study findings: Using VDJdb, the matching emphasized anti-spike CD8 responses while missing private and CD4 specificities.

The junction had 7 bases not matched to a gene; V was cut back by 6 bases and J by 6 bases. In germline, CDR1 is MNHEY, CDR2 SVGAGI. CDR3 length equals 15 residues. The chain couples TRBV6-5 to TRBJ2-1, with 11 bases matching TRBD2. The sequence was collected from an adult who was a healthcare worker with PCR-confirmed SARS-CoV-2 infection or an uninfected control (not recorded which). The sequenced material came from whole blood. CDR3 in amino acids: CASRFSSGRTNEQFF. DNA of the CDR3: TGTGCCAGCAGATTCTCTAGCGGGAGGACCAATGAGCAGTTCTTC.